This record concerns one T cell receptor beta chain sequence. Its matching antigen is unknown. Isolated per sample were at least 6 million PBMCs. V was clipped by 6 bases and J by 7 bases; unmatched bases: 18. Germline V gene lookup returns CDR1 LGHNA and CDR2 YNFKEQ. The CDR3 sequence is 17 residues long. Then a second PCR, running roughly 7 to 11 cycles, was carried out with a sample-barcoded 5' primer and a J-beta primer mix. TCRdb reanalysed the 5' RACE reads using MiXCR and keeps one entry per CDR3 protein. The sample consists of 1.5 million to 2 million distinct CDR3 sequences, roughly 32% of them appearing once. The record originates from a study of blood T cells in healthy people across ages. Study-level results: Per million T cells, the diversity of TCR beta decreased roughly linearly as age advanced. Conclusively comparing naive with antigen-experienced cells was impossible with unsorted PBMCs.

Source material: blood. The chain recombines TRBV4-2 with TRBJ2-1, with 7 bases lining up with TRBD2. The TCR comes from a woman aged 25 to 39 in good health. The CDR3 reads CASRPSLVAGESNEQFF. The CDR3 nucleotides read TGTGCCAGCAGGCCAAGTCTGGTGGCGGGAGAGTCAAATGAGCAGTTCTTC.